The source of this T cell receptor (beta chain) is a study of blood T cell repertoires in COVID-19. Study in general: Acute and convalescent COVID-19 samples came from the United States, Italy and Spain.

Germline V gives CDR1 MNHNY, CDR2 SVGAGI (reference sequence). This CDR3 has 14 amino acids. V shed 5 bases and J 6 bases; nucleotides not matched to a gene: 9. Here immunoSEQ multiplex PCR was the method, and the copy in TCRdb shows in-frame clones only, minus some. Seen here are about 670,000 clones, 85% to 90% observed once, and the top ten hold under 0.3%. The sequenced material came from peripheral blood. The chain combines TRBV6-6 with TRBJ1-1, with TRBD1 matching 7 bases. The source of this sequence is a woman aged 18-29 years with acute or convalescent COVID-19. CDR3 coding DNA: TGTGCCAGCAGTCAAACAGGGGTCGGGGCTGAAGCTTTCTTT. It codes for CASSQTGVGAEAFF.